Listed below are T cell receptor beta chains from one sample, sequenced in a study of blood T cell repertoires in COVID-19. Using immunoSEQ multiplex PCR, the repertoire was profiled, and TCRdb retains in-frame clones only, with some absent. Of 100,000 to 150,000 clones detected, almost 85% appear once; the ten largest clones hold more than 1.4%. Sequenced: peripheral blood. These receptor sequences come from a man aged 55 to 69 with acute or convalescent COVID-19. The CDR3 runs from the conserved cysteine through the conserved F or W. D genes are given only for firm matches.

>TRBJ2-1|NA|TRBV10-1
CASSEQLTEQFF
>TRBJ2-5|NA|TRBV3-1/TRBV3-2
CASSQDPGEETQYF
>TRBJ1-4|TRBD1|TRBV7-9
CASSLVGRGQGGDEKLFF
>TRBJ1-6|TRBD1|TRBV19
CASSGTGGRTLHF
>TRBJ2-7|TRBD1|TRBV27
CASSLTDRGYEQYF
>TRBJ2-2|NA|TRBV27
CASSLGTNTGELFF
>TRBJ1-3|TRBD1|TRBV5-6
CASSLAGGLQGSGNTIYF
>TRBJ1-1|NA|TRBV14
CASSRVGMNTEAFF
>TRBJ2-7|NA|TRBV15
CATSRDPPPGPEFYEQYF
>TRBJ2-2|TRBD1|TRBV7-6
CASSVSPGQSNTGELFF
>TRBJ1-1|NA|TRBV6-5
CASKSSGHPEAFF
>TRBJ2-2|NA|TRBV3-1/TRBV3-2
CASTWVRGTGELFF
>TRBJ2-7|NA|TRBV11-2
CASSLEWAPYEQYF
>TRBJ1-1|TRBD1|TRBV5-8
CASTLSGQQGAEAFF
>TRBJ1-3|NA|TRBV12-3/TRBV12-4
CASSLRQGNTIYF
>TRBJ2-7|NA|TRBV11-2
CASSSAGVSEQYF
>TRBJ2-2|TRBD1|TRBV7-2
CASSIPEGGRFTGELFF
>TRBJ2-7|NA|TRBV19
CASSRKPGYEQYF
>TRBJ1-5|NA|TRBV2
CASNREESQPQHF
>TRBJ1-1|NA|TRBV3-1/TRBV3-2
CASSLARGNTEAFF
>TRBJ2-3|TRBD2|TRBV19
CASSMTSGTDTQYF
>TRBJ2-3|NA|TRBV10-3
CAISPDSADTQYF
>TRBJ2-3|TRBD2|TRBV19
CASSIDHPSGGDTDTQYF
>TRBJ1-2|NA|TRBV25-1
CASSDLAFRGGGYTF
>TRBJ2-1|TRBD2|TRBV5-1
CASSPGLAGEGEQFF
>TRBJ2-2|TRBD2|TRBV11-3
CASSLGLAGGQTGELFF
>TRBJ2-2|NA|TRBV30
CAWRMLVNTGELFF
>TRBJ2-7|TRBD2|TRBV27
CASSLGLAGVPYEQYF
>TRBJ2-7|TRBD2|TRBV2
CASSELAVLSYEQYF
>TRBJ2-1|TRBD2|TRBV5-3
CARIQSGRDLDEQFF
>TRBJ1-6|NA|TRBV4-1
CASSLSGGSNSPLHF
>TRBJ1-4|NA|TRBV18
CASSPRATNEKLFF
>TRBJ1-4|TRBD1|TRBV28
CASTFLGGQGNEKLFF
>TRBJ2-7|NA|TRBV6-5
CASTHYEQYF
>TRBJ2-1|NA|TRBV7-2
CASSLGADPTYNEQFF
>TRBJ2-3|NA|TRBV11-3
CASSMGPLDTQYF
>TRBJ2-3|NA|TRBV5-4
CASSLRDTQYF
>TRBJ2-7|NA|TRBV25-1
CASSHQMGGSEEQYF
>TRBJ1-1|TRBD1|TRBV7-3
CASSRRRDSEAFF
>TRBJ2-2|NA|TRBV7-9
CASSRSGTGELFF
>TRBJ2-7|TRBD1|TRBV11-2
CASSYRTGTGDFSYEQYF
>TRBJ1-1|TRBD1|TRBV11-2
CASSLTGGKTEAFF
>TRBJ1-4|NA|TRBV30
CAWRVGGATNEKLFF
>TRBJ1-2|NA|TRBV6-5
CASRVAGINYGYTF
>TRBJ2-3|TRBD2|TRBV30
CAWSPGGPDTQYF
>TRBJ2-1|TRBD1|TRBV24-1
CATSAPGTGQDEQFF
>TRBJ2-7|NA|TRBV6-5
CASSRSPSYEQYF
>TRBJ1-1|NA|TRBV30
CAWSVRMNTEAFF
>TRBJ1-6|TRBD1|TRBV5-1
CASQMGQGPNSPLHF